This T cell receptor (beta chain) was recovered during a study of identical twins. TCRdb recomputed calls from the 5' RACE reads with MiXCR, one row per CDR3 protein. The top ten hold around 0.98% of the sample, which has 700,000 or so distinct CDR3 sequences, 8.6% seen once. Looked up from germline, CDR1 is MNHEY and CDR2 is SVGEGT. V was cut by 5 bases and J by 8 bases, with 21 bases left in between. The CDR3 has 16 amino acids. The data also belong to a second study, concerning yellow fever vaccine responses in identical twins.

The chain is built from TRBV6-2 or TRBV6-3 and TRBJ2-2; possible D gene TRBD1, 5 bases. This TCR came from a woman between 18 and 29 years old in good health. Sequencing was carried out using PBMCs. Here the CDR3 reads CASSQTESRPKGELFF. The DNA for the CDR3 is TGTGCCAGCAGTCAGACAGAAAGCAGACCCAAAGGGGAGCTGTTTTTT.